The 16 T cell receptor beta chains below all came from one sample that was sequenced in a study of human T cells and chemical hapten exposure. Time point given: patch test 2, 6 weeks after DPC sensitization. Treatment described: therapeutic diphenylcyclopropenone sensitization with weekly scalp DPC. MiXCR, applied by TCRdb to the RACE reads, yields one record per CDR3 protein. The sample contains 110,000 to 150,000 distinct CDR3 sequences, 10% to 15% of which appear only once. The specimen was whole blood, collected in connection with sensitization to the hapten diphenylcyclopropenone (DPC). Receptor source: a woman in her forties or fifties with alopecia areata. Some clones in this sample may be carry-over from other donors' samples.

This clonotype was counted at least ten times. The chain carries TRBV29-1 and TRBJ2-2, with 9 bases lining up with TRBD1. V gave up 7 bases and J gave up 5 bases; unmatched junction bases: 5. Per germline, CDR1 SQVTM and CDR2 ANQGSEA. This CDR3 spans 13 amino acids. CDR3: CSANRGRTGELFF. The DNA for the CDR3 is TGCAGCGCAAACAGGGGGCGGACCGGGGAGCTGTTTTTT.

CDR3 sequence (DNA): TGTGCCAGCAGCTTAATGGGACTAGCATTCGGAAATACGCAGTATTTT. This translates into CASSLMGLAFGNTQYF. This chain uses TRBV7-3 with TRBJ2-3, with TRBD2 matching 9 bases. The CDR3 is 16 residues long. CDR1 SGHTA and CDR2 FQGTGA come from the germline V gene. The J segment lost 7 bases and the V segment lost 1 base, leaving 9 bases of the junction unmatched.

This clonotype has more than one count but fewer than ten. One end of the junction varies from germline; a read error may be responsible. This chain links TRBV7-7 with TRBJ2-2; D is uncertain. In germline, CDR1 is SSHAT, CDR2 FNYEAQ (reference sequence). The CDR3 loop spans 13 amino acids. CDR3 loop: CASSSRATGELFF. As DNA, the CDR3 is TGTGCTAGCAGCTCCCGGGCCACCGGGGAGCTGTTTTTT.

The table lists this clonotype with many counts. The chain employs TRBV6-5 and TRBJ2-3; TRBD1 agrees at 7 bases. Germline CDR1 MNHEY, CDR2 SVGAGI. This CDR3 has 15 residues. The ends lost 5 bases at V and 2 bases at J; junction bases unmatched: 7. Here the CDR3 reads CASSQGTVNTDTQYF. The DNA of the CDR3 is TGTGCCAGCAGTCAAGGGACAGTTAACACAGATACGCAGTATTTT.

This clonotype has more than one count but fewer than ten. J is TRBJ1-1 and V is TRBV10-3; D is perhaps TRBD1 (6 bases). Per germline, CDR1 ENHRY and CDR2 SYGVKD. The CDR3 runs 13 residues. V was cut by 8 bases and J by 5 bases, with 15 bases left in between. CDR3 region: CAIAEGGRTEAFF. The DNA for the CDR3 is TGTGCCATCGCCGAGGGGGGTCGAACTGAAGCTTTCTTT.

The V call is TRBV5-1, the J call TRBJ2-2; D is unclear. The length of the CDR3 is 13 residues. V was pared by 3 bases and J by 1 base, with 4 bases between. In germline, CDR1 is SGHRS, CDR2 YFSETQ. DNA for the CDR3: TGCGCCAGCAGCTCTTTGAACACCGGGGAGCTGTTTTTT. Protein product: CASSSLNTGELFF.

Only a few counts were recorded for this clonotype. Compared with germline, one end of the junction differs, possibly owing to a read error. This rearrangement joins TRBV24-1 to TRBJ2-3; 7 positions match TRBD1. Germline assignment: CDR1 KGHDR and CDR2 SFDVKD. The CDR3 length is 14 residues. CDR3 amino acids: CATSDPRGTATQYF. The CDR3 nucleotides read TGTGCCACCAGTGACCCTAGGGGGACAGCTACGCAGTATTTT.

This clonotype was seen a few times. Because the CDR3's place on the DNA is in doubt, the DNA is left out and the CDR3 is given as listed by TCRdb. The CDR3 reads CASSKVGRGSGTGELFF. This chain uses TRBV21-1 with TRBJ2-2; the listed D gene, TRBD1, was not tested against the DNA. TRBV21-1 is classified as a pseudogene. The CDR3 has 17 amino acids, counting both end residues.

There are many counts of this clonotype. This rearrangement joins TRBV12-3 or TRBV12-4 to TRBJ1-5; possible D gene TRBD1, 5 bases. V gave up 6 bases and J gave up 2 bases, with 11 bases separating them. The CDR3 loop spans 14 amino acids. CDR3 sequence: CASRFGTGNQPQHF. CDR3 DNA: TGTGCCAGCAGGTTCGGGACGGGCAATCAGCCCCAGCATTTT.

This chain joins TRBV5-1 and TRBJ2-3, with 9 bases aligning to TRBD2. V dropped 0 bases and J dropped 2; count of bases not matched to a gene: 4. Germline lookup yields CDR1 SGHRS and CDR2 YFSETQ. This CDR3 is 16 amino acids long. This CDR3 reads CASSLAPSGDTDTQYF. The CDR3 nucleotides read TGCGCCAGCAGCTTGGCCCCTAGCGGGGACACAGATACGCAGTATTTT.

This clonotype was counted many times. The J gene is TRBJ2-3, the V gene TRBV7-2; a weak D match, TRBD1 (6 bases). The germline CDR1 and CDR2 sequences are SGHTA and FQGNSA. The germline V and J ends were trimmed by 5 bases and 2 bases, with 29 bases remaining between them. The CDR3 runs to 20 residues. The CDR3 here is CASSPGPGQIVLGPTDTQYF. CDR3 bases: TGTGCCAGCAGCCCGGGCCCCGGACAGATAGTCCTGGGGCCCACAGATACGCAGTATTTT.

This clonotype was detected ten times or more. The chain carries TRBV5-6 and TRBJ2-7; 7 bases are shared with TRBD2. Looked up from germline, CDR1 is SGHDT and CDR2 is YYEEEE. J gave up 5 bases and V 0 bases, and 11 bases lay outside the gene matches. The CDR3 spans 16 residues. CDR3 sequence: CASSLAGLAVRDEQYF. Written as DNA, the CDR3 is TGTGCCAGCAGCTTGGCCGGTCTAGCGGTCCGGGACGAGCAGTACTTC.

This clonotype came up many times. The chain is built from TRBV28 and TRBJ1-1; maybe TRBD1 (5 bases). This CDR3 region has 13 residues. V dropped 6 bases and J dropped 5 bases, with 13 bases sitting between them. Looked up from germline, CDR1 is MDHEN and CDR2 is SYDVKM. The CDR3 nucleotides are TGTGCCAGCAGCTTTGCAGGGAGTACTGAAGCTTTCTTT. This encodes CASSFAGSTEAFF.

This clonotype was recorded many times. This sequence joins TRBV5-5 and TRBJ2-3; 7 positions match TRBD1. Germline V CDR1 and CDR2: SGHKS, YYEKEE (reference sequence). Losses at the gene ends were 0 bases for V and 6 bases for J; bases not matched to a gene: 13. This CDR3 comprises 17 residues. CDR3 region: CASSLGYTGVNGDTQYF. CDR3 nucleotide sequence: TGTGCCAGCAGCTTGGGGTATACAGGGGTTAACGGTGATACGCAGTATTTT.

The chain combines TRBV11-2 with TRBJ1-2, with TRBD1 as a possible D gene (5 bases). In germline, CDR1 is SGHAT, CDR2 FQNNGV. V lost 5 bases and J lost 7, with 17 bases in between. The CDR3 totals 14 residues. CDR3 in DNA: TGTGCCAGCAGCCCTCTCCAGGGTTTGGGTGGCTACACCTTC. Translated: CASSPLQGLGGYTF.

As concerns this clonotype: This may stem from a read error, because a much larger clone lies one nucleotide away. The chain carries TRBV29-1 and TRBJ2-7, with D possibly being TRBD1 (6 bases). V gave up 7 bases and J gave up 4 bases, with 14 bases separating them. The CDR3 runs to 12 residues. Germline V gene data show CDR1 as SQVTM and CDR2 as ANQGSEA. DNA for the CDR3: TGCAGCGCCCGACAGGAGGCATACGAGCAGTACTTC. Translated: CSARQEAYEQYF.